This TCR beta chain was found in a study of CD8 T cells in ankylosing spondylitis. Germline V gene data show CDR1 as LGHNA and CDR2 as YNFKEQ. This CDR3 is 13 amino acids long. Between the trimmed V and J ends, which lost 1 base and 0 bases, there was a span of 3 bases. The TCR beta libraries were generated through quantitative 5'-RACE incorporating molecular barcodes. TCRdb itself ran the 5' RACE reads through MiXCR, one entry per CDR3 protein. Among fewer than 550,000 distinct CDR3 sequences listed, approximately 5.3% were seen once. This clonotype has at least ten counts. Its antigen is not known. Study outcomes and limitations: CD8+ cells made up the disease-linked clones, which were relatively rare in peripheral blood. Typical of ankylosing spondylitis blood, it appeared, was a TCR beta motif of eight highly homologous variants. Disease-linked clones reportedly concentrated significantly in matched ankylosing spondylitis synovial fluid.

The chain joins TRBV4-2 to TRBJ1-1; D is unclear. The receptor was derived from a male donor with ankylosing spondylitis. Sequencing was carried out using blood, either unsorted or a sorted T cell fraction (not recorded which). CDR3 in amino acids: CASSQVVNTEAFF. CDR3 bases: TGTGCCAGCAGCCAAGTTGTGAACACTGAAGCTTTCTTT.